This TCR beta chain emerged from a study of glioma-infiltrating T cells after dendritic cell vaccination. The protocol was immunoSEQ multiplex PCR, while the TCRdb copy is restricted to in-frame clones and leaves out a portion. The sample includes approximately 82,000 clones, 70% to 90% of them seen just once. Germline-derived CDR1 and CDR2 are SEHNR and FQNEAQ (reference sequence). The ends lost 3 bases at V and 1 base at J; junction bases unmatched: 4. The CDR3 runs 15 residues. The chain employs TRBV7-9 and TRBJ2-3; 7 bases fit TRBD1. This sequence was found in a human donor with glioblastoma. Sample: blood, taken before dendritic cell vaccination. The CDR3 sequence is CASSFQGGRTDTQYF. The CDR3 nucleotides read TGTGCCAGCAGCTTTCAAGGGGGCCGCACAGATACGCAGTATTTT.